This entry describes one T cell receptor beta chain. The target antigen is unknown. Within Nashville, Tennessee resided all donors, each a Caucasian adult. TCRdb's copy holds only in-frame clones and misses some; the assay was immunoSEQ multiplex PCR. The sample includes 2,500,000 or so clones, around nine tenths seen only once; the top ten take around 0.15%. This entry comes from a study of shared clonotypes between healthy human individuals. General observations from the study: A small donor pool kept down the genetic and exposure-history diversity that was represented.

With 7 bases removed from V and 7 bases from J, the gap between germline ends came to 16 bases. The germline V gene encodes CDR1 MNHNS and CDR2 SASEGT. The CDR3 is 13 residues long. The sample was naive CD4+ T cells sorted from blood. Subset reported: CD45RA+ positively selected. This chain uses TRBV6-1 with TRBJ1-2; a possible D gene is TRBD1 (5 bases). This receptor was taken from a man younger than 30 in good health. The CDR3 sequence: CASTRDPGAGYTF. CDR3 DNA: TGTGCCAGCACCAGGGATCCTGGGGCTGGCTACACCTTC.